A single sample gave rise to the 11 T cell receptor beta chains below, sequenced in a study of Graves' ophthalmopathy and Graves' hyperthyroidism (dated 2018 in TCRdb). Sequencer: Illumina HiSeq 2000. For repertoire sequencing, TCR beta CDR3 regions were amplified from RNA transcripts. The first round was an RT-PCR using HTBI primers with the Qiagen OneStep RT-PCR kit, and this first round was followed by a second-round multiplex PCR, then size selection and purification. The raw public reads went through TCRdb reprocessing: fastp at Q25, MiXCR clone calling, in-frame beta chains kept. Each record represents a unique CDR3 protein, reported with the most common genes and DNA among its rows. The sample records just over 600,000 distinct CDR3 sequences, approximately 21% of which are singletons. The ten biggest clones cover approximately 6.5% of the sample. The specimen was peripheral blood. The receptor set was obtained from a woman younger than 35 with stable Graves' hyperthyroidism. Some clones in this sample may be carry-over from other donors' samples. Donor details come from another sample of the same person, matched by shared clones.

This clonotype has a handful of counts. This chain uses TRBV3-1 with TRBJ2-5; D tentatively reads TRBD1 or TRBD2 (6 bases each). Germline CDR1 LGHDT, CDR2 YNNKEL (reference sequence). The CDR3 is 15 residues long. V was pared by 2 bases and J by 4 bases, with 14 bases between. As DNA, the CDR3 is TGTGCCAGCAGCCAACGGGGGCCACGAGGAGAGACCCAGTACTTC. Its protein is CASSQRGPRGETQYF.

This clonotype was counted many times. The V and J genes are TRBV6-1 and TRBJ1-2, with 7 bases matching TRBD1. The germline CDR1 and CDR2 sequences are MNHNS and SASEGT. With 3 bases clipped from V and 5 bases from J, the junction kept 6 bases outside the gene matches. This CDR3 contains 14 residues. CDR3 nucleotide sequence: TGTGCCAGCAGTGAGACCGGGACAGTTTATGGCTACACCTTC. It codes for CASSETGTVYGYTF.

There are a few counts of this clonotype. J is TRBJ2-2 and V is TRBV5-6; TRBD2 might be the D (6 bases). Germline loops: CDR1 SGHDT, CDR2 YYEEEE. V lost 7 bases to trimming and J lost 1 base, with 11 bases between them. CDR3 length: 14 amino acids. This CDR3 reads CASLSGLNTGELFF. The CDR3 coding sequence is TGTGCCAGCCTGAGCGGGTTGAACACCGGGGAGCTGTTTTTT. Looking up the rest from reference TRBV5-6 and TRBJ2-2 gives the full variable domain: DAGVTQSPTHLIKTRGQQVTLRCSPKSGHDTVSWYQQALGQGPQFIFQYYEEEERQRGNFPDRFSGHQFPNYSSELNVNALLLGDSALYLCASLSGLNTGELFFGEGSRLTVL.

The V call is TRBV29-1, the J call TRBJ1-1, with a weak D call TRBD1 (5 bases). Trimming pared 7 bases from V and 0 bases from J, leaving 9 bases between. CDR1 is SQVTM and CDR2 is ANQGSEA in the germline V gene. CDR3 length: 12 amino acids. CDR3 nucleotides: TGCAGCGGCAGACAGTTGAACACTGAAGCTTTCTTT. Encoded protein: CSGRQLNTEAFF.

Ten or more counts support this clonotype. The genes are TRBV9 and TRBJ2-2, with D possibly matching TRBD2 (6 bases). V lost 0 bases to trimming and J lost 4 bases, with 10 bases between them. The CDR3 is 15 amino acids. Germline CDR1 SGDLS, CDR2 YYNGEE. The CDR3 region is CASSVGSGVTGELFF. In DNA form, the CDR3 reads TGTGCCAGCAGCGTAGGTAGCGGAGTCACCGGGGAGCTGTTTTTT.

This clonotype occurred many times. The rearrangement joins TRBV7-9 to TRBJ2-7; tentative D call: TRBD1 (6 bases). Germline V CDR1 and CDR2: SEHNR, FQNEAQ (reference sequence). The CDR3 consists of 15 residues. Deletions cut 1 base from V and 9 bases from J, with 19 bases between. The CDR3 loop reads CASSLVWDTSLGQYF. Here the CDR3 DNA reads TGTGCCAGCAGCTTAGTCTGGGACACAAGCCTCGGGCAGTACTTC.

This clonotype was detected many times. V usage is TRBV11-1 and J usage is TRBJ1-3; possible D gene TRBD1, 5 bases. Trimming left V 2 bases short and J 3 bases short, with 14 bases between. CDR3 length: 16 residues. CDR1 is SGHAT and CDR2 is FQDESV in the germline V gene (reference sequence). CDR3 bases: TGTGCCAGCAGCTTAATCTCCAGGGCGATTGGAAACACCATATATTTT. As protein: CASSLISRAIGNTIYF.

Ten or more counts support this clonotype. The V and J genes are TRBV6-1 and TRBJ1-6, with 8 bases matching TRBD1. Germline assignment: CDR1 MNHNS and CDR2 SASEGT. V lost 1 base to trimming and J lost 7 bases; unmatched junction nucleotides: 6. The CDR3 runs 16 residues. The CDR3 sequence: CASSEEWTGNNSPLHF. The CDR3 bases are TGTGCCAGCAGTGAAGAATGGACAGGGAACAATTCACCCCTCCACTTT.

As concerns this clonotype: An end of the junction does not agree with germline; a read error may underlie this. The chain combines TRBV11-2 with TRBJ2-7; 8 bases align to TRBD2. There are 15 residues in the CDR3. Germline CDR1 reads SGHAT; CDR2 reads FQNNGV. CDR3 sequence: CASSVAGTSSYEQDF. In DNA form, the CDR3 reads TGTGCCAGCAGCGTAGCCGGGACTAGTTCCTACGAGCAGGACTTC.

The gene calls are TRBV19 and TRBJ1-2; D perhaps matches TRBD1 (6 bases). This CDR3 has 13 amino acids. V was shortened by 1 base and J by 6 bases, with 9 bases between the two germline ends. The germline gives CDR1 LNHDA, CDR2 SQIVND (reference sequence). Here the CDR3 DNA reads TGTGCCAGTAGTATAGGGGACACCCATGGCTACACCTTC. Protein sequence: CASSIGDTHGYTF.

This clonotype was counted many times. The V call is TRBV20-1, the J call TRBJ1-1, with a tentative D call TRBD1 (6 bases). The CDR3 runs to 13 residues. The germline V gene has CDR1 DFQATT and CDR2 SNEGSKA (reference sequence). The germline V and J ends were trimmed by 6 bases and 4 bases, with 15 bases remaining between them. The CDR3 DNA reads TGCAGTGCCCTTAGGGGGGACCGCACTGAAGCTTTCTTT. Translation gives CSALRGDRTEAFF.